Listed below are T cell receptor beta chains from one sample, sequenced in a study of blood T cell repertoires in COVID-19. Some clones are missing from TCRdb's copy, which holds only in-frame ones; the method was immunoSEQ multiplex PCR. The sample includes 85,000 to 100,000 clones, about 91% of them seen just once. Sequenced: peripheral blood. The source of these receptors is a man aged 50 to 60 with COVID-19, enrolled during active disease. Both conserved end residues are part of each CDR3. A D gene is named only where the DNA matches it firmly. Size is omitted from some rows. Given values are once, few, many or a class for expanded clones.

v_gene	abundance	j_gene	d_gene	CDR3nt	CDR3aa
TRBV7-8	.	TRBJ2-7	.	TGTGCCAGCAGCCTTGCGCTAGCGTACGAGCAGTACTTC	CASSLALAYEQYF
TRBV4-1	once	TRBJ1-1	.	TGCGCCAGCAGCAATCATCCAGGACAGAGGGTGAACACTGAAGCTTTCTTT	CASSNHPGQRVNTEAFF
TRBV4-3	.	TRBJ1-1	.	TGCGCCAGCAGCCAGGTCCGGGGAGGGCAGGGGCGAGCTTTCTTT	CASSQVRGGQGRAFF
TRBV5-4	.	TRBJ2-1	.	TGTGCCAGCAGCTTGGGGCGTTGGACTCGGAATGAGCAGTTCTTC	CASSLGRWTRNEQFF
TRBV6-1	.	TRBJ2-7	TRBD1	TGTGCCAGCAGTGATAAAACCGGGACAGGCACCTACGAGCAGTACTTC	CASSDKTGTGTYEQYF
TRBV4-3	.	TRBJ1-5	.	TGCGCCAGCAGCCATCCAACGAAAGCAGGGGTTCAGCCCCAGCATTTT	CASSHPTKAGVQPQHF
TRBV9	few	TRBJ1-3	.	TGTGCCAGCACCTCGGAGGGGTTCTCTGGAAACACCATATATTTT	CASTSEGFSGNTIYF
TRBV18	.	TRBJ1-2	.	TGTGCCAGCTCACCACCCGCAGGGGTTAACTATGGCTACACCTTC	CASSPPAGVNYGYTF
TRBV7-3	.	TRBJ2-5	.	TGTGCCAGCAGCCTGATCGCCGGGACACTGGAGACCCAGTACTTC	CASSLIAGTLETQYF
TRBV20-1	.	TRBJ1-1	TRBD1	TGCAGTGCAGGGGACAGGGGGATTGCTTTCTTT	CSAGDRGIAFF
TRBV5-1	.	TRBJ2-4	TRBD2	TGCGCCAGCTCGAACTCCGGGACTATGGAAATGGCTCAGTACTTC	CASSNSGTMEMAQYF
TRBV13	.	TRBJ2-3	.	TGTGCCAGCAGCTTGAGACAGGCCCTCACAGATACGCAGTATTTT	CASSLRQALTDTQYF
TRBV6-1	.	TRBJ2-5	.	TGTGCCAGCAGAGAAGCAGGGGTTATGAGAGAGACCCAGTACTTC	CASREAGVMRETQYF
TRBV29-1	.	TRBJ1-2	TRBD1	TGCAGCGTTGACGCCCAGGGGGTAGCCGATGGCTACACCTTC	CSVDAQGVADGYTF
TRBV5-3	.	TRBJ1-5	.	TGTGCCAGAAGGCGGAGGGATAGCAATCAGCCCCAGCATTTT	CARRRRDSNQPQHF
TRBV30	.	TRBJ1-1	.	TGTGCCTGGAGTGTCTGGTCGGGCACTGAAGCTTTCTTT	CAWSVWSGTEAFF
TRBV9	.	TRBJ2-3	TRBD1	TGTGCCAGCAGCCCAAGGACAGGGAGGGATACGCAGTATTTT	CASSPRTGRDTQYF
TRBV3-1/TRBV3-2	.	TRBJ1-2	.	TGTGCCAGCAGCCGAAGGGCTTTAGGGGGTGGGGACTATGGCTACACCTTC	CASSRRALGGGDYGYTF
TRBV7-9	.	TRBJ1-6	.	TGTGCCAGCAGCTTACGGGGTACATCCGTCAATTCACCCCTCCACTTT	CASSLRGTSVNSPLHF
TRBV30	.	TRBJ1-1	TRBD1	TGTGCCTGGAGGAGACAGGGGATCCCTCCCCTGAACACTGAAGCTTTCTTT	CAWRRQGIPPLNTEAFF
TRBV28	.	TRBJ1-3	.	TGTGCCAGCAGTTTTCCCTCCTCCTCTGGAAACACCATATATTTT	CASSFPSSSGNTIYF
TRBV2	.	TRBJ1-1	.	TGTGCCAGCAGTGAAGAGGGAGTGGGTACTGAAGCTTTCTTT	CASSEEGVGTEAFF
TRBV10-3	once	TRBJ2-7	TRBD2	TGTGCCATCAGTGAGTCGACGGGACTAGCGGGGGTCTCCTACGAGCAGTACTTC	CAISESTGLAGVSYEQYF
TRBV11-2	.	TRBJ1-6	.	TGTGCCAGCAGCTCCCCCAGCCGCGGGAGTTCACCCCTCCACTTT	CASSSPSRGSSPLHF
TRBV28	.	TRBJ1-2	.	TGTGCCAGCACCCTGAACAGGAGCTATGGCTACACCTTC	CASTLNRSYGYTF
TRBV14	.	TRBJ1-2	TRBD1	TGTGCCAGCAGCCAGTTGAGAACAGGGGGGAACTATGGCTACACCTTC	CASSQLRTGGNYGYTF
TRBV6-5	.	TRBJ2-2	.	TGTGCCAGCAGTTTCGACAGGCGCGGGTACACCGGGGAGCTGTTTTTT	CASSFDRRGYTGELFF
TRBV28	.	TRBJ2-7	TRBD2	TGTGCCAGCAGTTTTGCACTAGCGGGGGGGACGGACGAGCAGTACTTC	CASSFALAGGTDEQYF
TRBV5-1	.	TRBJ2-1	TRBD2	TGCGCCAGCAGCTTGGATGCGGGCGGGGGGGCGGTTGAGCAGTTCTTC	CASSLDAGGGAVEQFF
TRBV5-4	.	TRBJ1-1	.	TGTGCCAGCAAAGAGGGGACTTTCCCTGGATTCACTGAAGCTTTCTTT	CASKEGTFPGFTEAFF
TRBV7-9	.	TRBJ2-7	TRBD1	TGTGCCAGCAGCTCTGGGACAGGGCACTACGAGCAGTACTTC	CASSSGTGHYEQYF
TRBV5-1	.	TRBJ1-4	.	TGCGCCAGCAGCCAGCGGACAGAAGGTGGTGAAAAACTGTTTTTT	CASSQRTEGGEKLFF
TRBV18	.	TRBJ1-1	.	TGTGCCAGCTCACCTTACCAGGGTGGGACTGAAGCTTTCTTT	CASSPYQGGTEAFF
TRBV3-1/TRBV3-2	.	TRBJ1-5	.	TGTGCCAGCAGCCACGAGGGACAGCCCCAGCATTTT	CASSHEGQPQHF
TRBV4-1	.	TRBJ1-6	.	TGCGCCAGCAGCCCCCACACGGGTAGCTCCTATAATTCACCCCTCCACTTT	CASSPHTGSSYNSPLHF
TRBV5-1	.	TRBJ1-4	.	TGCGCCAGCAGCCCCGGGGAGGGGGGAAAACTGTTTTTT	CASSPGEGGKLFF
TRBV5-5	.	TRBJ2-1	TRBD2	TGTGCCAGCTGTCTAGCGGGGGGGCCCTACAATGAGCAGTTCTTC	CASCLAGGPYNEQFF
TRBV18	.	TRBJ2-1	TRBD1	TGTGCCAGCTCAGGGGACAGAGAGCAGTTCTTC	CASSGDREQFF
TRBV7-9	.	TRBJ1-2	.	TGTGCCAGCAGCTCGACAAACTATGGCTACACCTTC	CASSSTNYGYTF
TRBV7-8	.	TRBJ1-2	.	TGTGCCAGCAGCCCGGGGGGCACCTATGGCTACACCTTC	CASSPGGTYGYTF
TRBV7-2	once	TRBJ2-7	.	TGTGCCAGCAGCTTAGGTTTGTTGGGCAGCTACGAGCAGTACTTC	CASSLGLLGSYEQYF
TRBV28	.	TRBJ2-1	.	TGTGCCAGCAGGGGGGCAGGATCGAATGAGCAGTTCTTC	CASRGAGSNEQFF
TRBV18	.	TRBJ2-1	.	TGTGCCAGCTCACCTCAGGATTCCTACAATGAGCAGTTCTTC	CASSPQDSYNEQFF
TRBV13	.	TRBJ2-1	TRBD2	TGTGCCAGCAGCTCCTCAGCGGGGGGGCCGCACAATGAGCAGTTCTTC	CASSSSAGGPHNEQFF
TRBV21-1	.	TRBJ2-1	.	TGTGCCAGCAGCAAAGCGCTTTCGGTAACTGAGCAGTTCTTC	CASSKALSVTEQFF
TRBV6-5	medium-sized	TRBJ2-7	TRBD1	TGTGCCAGCAGTTACGATGGGACAGGGGGCTACGAGCAGTACTTC	CASSYDGTGGYEQYF
TRBV6-2/TRBV6-3	.	TRBJ2-7	.	TGTGCCAGCAGTTATACAGTCAGCGAGCAGTACTTC	CASSYTVSEQYF
TRBV2	.	TRBJ2-3	.	TGTGCCAGCAGCCGGACAAGGACGAGCACAGATACGCAGTATTTT	CASSRTRTSTDTQYF
TRBV29-1	few	TRBJ2-2	TRBD1	TGCAGCGCGCGGCGTGGGACAGGGAATGCCGGGGAGCTGTTTTTT	CSARRGTGNAGELFF
TRBV7-2	.	TRBJ1-5	.	TGTGCCAGCAGCTTAGCCCCAGGGCTAAGCAATCAGCCCCAGCATTTT	CASSLAPGLSNQPQHF
TRBV14	.	TRBJ1-1	.	TGTGCCAGCAGCCAAGTGATAACACCGAACACTGAAGCTTTCTTT	CASSQVITPNTEAFF
TRBV5-1	once	TRBJ2-3	TRBD2	TGCGCCAGCAGCCCGGGACTAGCGTTTTCAGATACGCAGTATTTT	CASSPGLAFSDTQYF
TRBV6-2/TRBV6-3	.	TRBJ2-6	.	TGTGCCAGCAGTCCCGTCTCCTCTGGGGCCAACGTCCTGACTTTC	CASSPVSSGANVLTF
TRBV6-2/TRBV6-3	.	TRBJ1-2	.	TGTGCCAGCAGTTACTCGATCGGGGGAAACTATGGCTACACCTTC	CASSYSIGGNYGYTF
TRBV7-8	.	TRBJ1-5	TRBD1	TGTGCCAGCAGCTTAGACAGGGGAGGCAATCAGCCCCAGCATTTT	CASSLDRGGNQPQHF